This T cell receptor (beta chain) is drawn from a study of blood T cell repertoires in COVID-19. Study context: COVID-19 samples collected from the United States, Italy and Spain covered acute and convalescent phases. PBMCs, B-cell-depleted T cells, or T cells provided the cDNA or gDNA that made up the material.

Original analysis: How many nucleated cells were present was estimated from reference gene primer amplification. Measured with immunoSEQ multiplex PCR; TCRdb has only the in-frame clones, and not every one. V and J calls and clone size come straight from that table; D and trimming were deduced from the DNA. The data show over 45,000 clones, roughly 86% seen once. The CDR3 extends over 14 amino acids. The V gene's germline CDR1 is GTSNPN and CDR2 SVGIG (reference sequence). The V segment lost 4 bases and the J segment 7 bases; nucleotides outside the gene matches: 7. The genes are TRBV30 and TRBJ2-1, with 10 bases aligning to TRBD2. Sequenced sample: peripheral blood. This sequence was found in a woman aged 80 or older with acute or convalescent COVID-19. CDR3 residues: CAWTPTSGINEQFF. The CDR3 DNA follows: TGTGCCTGGACCCCCACTAGCGGGATTAATGAGCAGTTCTTC.